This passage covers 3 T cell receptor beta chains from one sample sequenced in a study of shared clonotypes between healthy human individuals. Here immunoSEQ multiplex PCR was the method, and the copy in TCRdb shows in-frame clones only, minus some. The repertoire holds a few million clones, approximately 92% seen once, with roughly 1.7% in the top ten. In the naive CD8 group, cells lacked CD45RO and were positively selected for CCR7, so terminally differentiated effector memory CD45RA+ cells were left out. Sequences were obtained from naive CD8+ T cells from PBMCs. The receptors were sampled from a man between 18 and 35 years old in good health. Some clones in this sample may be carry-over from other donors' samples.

CDR3 sequence (DNA): TGCGCCAGCAGCCAAGAGTTCCGGGGGCTCGGCTATGGCTACACCTTC. This encodes CASSQEFRGLGYGYTF. The chain uses TRBV4-3 and TRBJ1-2; D is possibly TRBD1 (6 bases). CDR3 length: 16 amino acids. The germline V and J ends were trimmed by 0 bases and 4 bases, with 15 bases remaining between them. The germline V gene has CDR1 LGHNA and CDR2 YSLEER.

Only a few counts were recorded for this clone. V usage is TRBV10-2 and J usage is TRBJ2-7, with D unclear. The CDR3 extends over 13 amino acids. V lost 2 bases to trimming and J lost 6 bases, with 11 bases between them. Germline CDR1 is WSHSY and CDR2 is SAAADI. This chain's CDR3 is CASSEASLGEQYF. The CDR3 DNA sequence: TGCGCCAGCAGTGAGGCCTCCCTAGGCGAGCAGTACTTC.

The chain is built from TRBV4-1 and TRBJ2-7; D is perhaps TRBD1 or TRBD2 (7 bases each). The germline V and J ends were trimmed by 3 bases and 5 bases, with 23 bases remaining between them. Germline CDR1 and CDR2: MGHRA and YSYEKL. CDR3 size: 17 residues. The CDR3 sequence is CASSQLLREGARHEQYF. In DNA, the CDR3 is TGCGCCAGCAGCCAGTTGCTAAGGGAGGGGGCGCGCCACGAGCAGTACTTC.